This T cell receptor (beta chain) came from a study of technical replicates of blood from a few donors. J lost 3 bases, V lost 7 bases, and 8 bases had no gene match. Germline V gives CDR1 LNHDA, CDR2 SQIVND (reference sequence). CDR3 length equals 16 residues. Profiling relied on immunoSEQ multiplex PCR, and the TCRdb table lists in-frame clones only, not all of them. The sample contains approximately 100,000 clones, approximately 94% of which appear only once. The sequenced material came from T cells isolated from PBMCs. This TCR was recovered from a human donor in good health. V gene TRBV19 combines with J gene TRBJ2-2; TRBD2 aligns across 10 bases. The CDR3 reads CASIASGRVDTGELFF. The CDR3 DNA reads TGTGCCAGTATTGCCAGCGGGAGGGTGGACACCGGGGAGCTGTTTTTT. The whole variable domain, filled in from reference TRBV19 and TRBJ2-2, reads DGGITQSPKYLFRKEGQNVTLSCEQNLNHDAMYWYRQDPGQGLRLIYYSQIVNDFQKGDIAEGYSVSREKKESFPLTVTSAQKNPTAFYLCASIASGRVDTGELFFGEGSRLTVL.